Described below is a single T cell receptor (beta chain) sequence and its context. Its antigen is undetermined. This specimen includes other DNA sequences encoding the same CDR3. The CDR3 is 15 amino acids. Germline trimming cut 5 bases from V and 0 bases from J; bases unmatched to any gene: 4. In germline, CDR1 is SGHDT, CDR2 YYEEEE. The record originates from a study of shared clonotypes between healthy human individuals. Each sorted subset replicate got 200 ng genomic DNA, about 33,000 genomes. The table came from immunoSEQ multiplex PCR; TCRdb's copy has only in-frame clones and leaves some out. The sample holds about 980,000 clones, approximately 76% seen once. General observations from the study: Generally, naive subsets came out with larger estimated richness than memory subsets. Between a few donors, naive CD4 clonotypes were shared at a level of approximately 5%.

The sequenced sample consisted of memory CD4+ T cells sorted from blood. The sample's subset: CD45RA-negative fraction. This TCR came from a man aged 18 to 30 in good health. The V call is TRBV5-6, the J call TRBJ2-7; 11 nucleotides match TRBD1. The CDR3 protein is CASSPGTGGSYEQYF. In DNA, the CDR3 is TGTGCCAGCAGTCCCGGGACAGGGGGCTCCTACGAGCAGTACTTC.